The 9 T cell receptor beta chains given below trace back to one sample, sequenced in a study of T cells in pancreatic ductal adenocarcinoma. Profiled with immunoSEQ multiplex PCR; TCRdb holds only in-frame clones, not every one. The data show just under 30,000 clones, 90% to 95% seen once. Surgery without prior neoadjuvant therapy was the treatment of the selected pancreatic ductal adenocarcinoma patients. Sequenced input: PBMCs. These receptor sequences come from a human donor with pancreatic ductal adenocarcinoma.

The chain has TRBV11-3 and TRBJ2-1; D not resolved. This CDR3 is 14 amino acids long. Germline values: CDR1 SGHNT, CDR2 YENEEA. V was clipped by 0 bases and J by 0 bases, with 3 bases between them. The CDR3 nucleotides read TGTGCCAGCAGCTTAGACAGCTCCTACAATGAGCAGTTCTTC. It codes for CASSLDSSYNEQFF.

Details on this clone: An end of the junction differs from the germline gene, which may be a read error. The chain combines TRBV7-7 with TRBJ2-1; 9 nucleotides agree with TRBD2. In germline, CDR1 is SSHAT, CDR2 FNYEAQ (reference sequence). The CDR3 totals 15 residues. The CDR3 loop is CASSQGSGGYNEQFF. In DNA form, the CDR3 reads TGTGCTAGCAGCCAGGGGAGCGGGGGGTACAATGAGCAGTTCTTC.

The chain has TRBV2 and TRBJ2-1; a possible D gene is TRBD2 (5 bases). The germline V gene has CDR1 SNHLY and CDR2 FYNNEI. Trimming took 3 bases from V and 4 from J, leaving 19 bases between them. The CDR3 is 17 residues long. In DNA form, the CDR3 reads TGTGCCAGCAGTGATTGGGTTTTGGCAGGAGGTTACAATGAGCAGTTCTTC. It yields the protein CASSDWVLAGGYNEQFF.

This chain connects TRBV13 to TRBJ1-2; tentative D call: TRBD1 (6 bases). The CDR3 contains 14 residues. With 5 bases removed from V and 5 bases from J, the gap between germline ends came to 15 bases. The germline V gene encodes CDR1 PRHDT and CDR2 FYEKMQ (reference sequence). The CDR3 spells CASSTSPGQYGYTF. CDR3 DNA sequence: TGTGCCAGCAGCACATCCCCGGGACAATATGGCTACACCTTC.

CDR3 nucleotides: TGTGCCAGCAGCTCGATTACGGGGGGCACTGAAGCTTTCTTT. Its translation: CASSSITGGTEAFF. The chain uses TRBV27 and TRBJ1-1; D possibly corresponds to TRBD1 (5 bases). Germline assignment: CDR1 MNHEY and CDR2 SMNVEV (reference sequence). CDR3 length: 14 amino acids. Trimming removed 6 bases from V and 4 bases from J, with 15 bases in between.

The chain links TRBV12-5 to TRBJ2-6; the D gene is possibly TRBD2 (6 bases). The CDR3 contains 20 residues. Per the germline V gene, CDR1 is LGHNT and CDR2 is FRNRAP. Trimming pared 3 bases from V and 0 bases from J, leaving 21 bases between. CDR3 sequence: CASGLSGLPPSDSGANVLTF. CDR3 in DNA: TGTGCTAGTGGTTTAAGCGGGCTTCCCCCATCAGACTCTGGGGCCAACGTCCTGACTTTC.

This chain connects TRBV7-2 to TRBJ1-1; D not certain. V lost 6 bases, J lost 1 base, and 15 bases lay in between. This CDR3 spans 15 amino acids. Germline values: CDR1 SGHTA, CDR2 FQGNSA. The CDR3 region is CASRPNRAGNTEAFF. The DNA of the CDR3 is TGTGCCAGCAGGCCCAATCGGGCCGGGAACACTGAAGCTTTCTTT.

The V call is TRBV11-3, the J call TRBJ2-1; TRBD2 matches 12 bases. The V gene end was trimmed by 4 bases and the J gene end by 8 bases; junction bases not matched to a gene: 3. In germline, CDR1 is SGHNT, CDR2 YENEEA. The CDR3 spans 14 residues. DNA for the CDR3: TGTGCCAGCAGCTACTCTAGCGGGAGGGATGAGCAGTTCTTC. Translation gives CASSYSSGRDEQFF.

V gene TRBV11-3 combines with J gene TRBJ2-7; D is undetermined. Germline V lookup: CDR1 SGHNT, CDR2 YENEEA. V dropped 2 bases and J dropped 4 bases, with 9 bases sitting between them. The CDR3 spans 13 residues. The CDR3 loop reads CASSLSPYYEQYF. In DNA form, the CDR3 reads TGTGCCAGCAGCTTATCTCCCTATTACGAGCAGTACTTC.